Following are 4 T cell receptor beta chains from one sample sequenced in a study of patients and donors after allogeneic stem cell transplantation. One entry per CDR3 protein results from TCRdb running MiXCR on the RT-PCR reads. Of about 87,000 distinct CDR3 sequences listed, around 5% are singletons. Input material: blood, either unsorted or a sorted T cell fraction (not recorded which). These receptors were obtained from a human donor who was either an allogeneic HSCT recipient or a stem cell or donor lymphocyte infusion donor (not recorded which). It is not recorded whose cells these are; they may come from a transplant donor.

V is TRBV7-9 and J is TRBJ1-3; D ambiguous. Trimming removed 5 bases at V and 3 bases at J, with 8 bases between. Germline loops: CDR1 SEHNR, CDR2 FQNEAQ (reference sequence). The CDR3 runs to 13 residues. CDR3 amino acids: CASSANLGNTIYF. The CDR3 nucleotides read TGTGCCAGCAGCGCCAACCTTGGAAACACCATATATTTT.

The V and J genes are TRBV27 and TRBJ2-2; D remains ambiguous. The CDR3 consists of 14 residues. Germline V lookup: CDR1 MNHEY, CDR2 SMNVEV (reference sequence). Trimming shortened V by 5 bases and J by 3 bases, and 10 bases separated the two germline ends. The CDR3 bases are TGTGCCAGCAGTCATAACGCCGACACCGGGGAGCTGTTTTTT. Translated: CASSHNADTGELFF.

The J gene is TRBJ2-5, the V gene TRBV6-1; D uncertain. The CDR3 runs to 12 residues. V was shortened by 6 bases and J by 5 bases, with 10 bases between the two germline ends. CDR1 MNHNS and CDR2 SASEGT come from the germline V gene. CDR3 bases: TGTGCCAGCAGGGTGGGTTGGGAGACCCAGTACTTC. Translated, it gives CASRVGWETQYF.

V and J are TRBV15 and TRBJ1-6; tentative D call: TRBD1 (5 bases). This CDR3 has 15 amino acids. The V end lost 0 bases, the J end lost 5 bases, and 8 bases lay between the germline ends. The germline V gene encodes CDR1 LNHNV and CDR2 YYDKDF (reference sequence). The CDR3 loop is CATSRDLTDNSPLHF. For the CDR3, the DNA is TGTGCCACCAGCAGAGATCTGACAGATAATTCACCCCTCCACTTT.